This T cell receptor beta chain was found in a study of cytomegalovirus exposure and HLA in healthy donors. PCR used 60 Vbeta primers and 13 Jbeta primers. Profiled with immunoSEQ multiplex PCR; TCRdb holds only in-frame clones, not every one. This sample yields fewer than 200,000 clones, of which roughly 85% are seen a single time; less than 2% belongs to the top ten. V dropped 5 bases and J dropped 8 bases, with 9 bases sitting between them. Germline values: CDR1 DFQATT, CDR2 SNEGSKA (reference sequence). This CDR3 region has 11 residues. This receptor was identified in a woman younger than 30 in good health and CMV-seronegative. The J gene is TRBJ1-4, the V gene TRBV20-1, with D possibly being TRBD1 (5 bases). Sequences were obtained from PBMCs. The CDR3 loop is CSASTGEKLFF. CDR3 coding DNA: TGCAGTGCTTCTACAGGAGAAAAACTGTTTTTT.